The table lists the clone carrying this T cell receptor beta chain with a few counts. Its antigen is still unknown. This entry is derived from a study of CD8 T cells in ankylosing spondylitis. Study-level findings and limits: Disease-linked clones bore a CD8+ phenotype and were relatively rare in peripheral blood. Reportedly, matched ankylosing spondylitis synovial fluid was significantly enriched for disease-linked clones.

Construction of TCR beta libraries was performed using quantitative 5'-RACE with molecular barcodes. TCRdb ran MiXCR on the 5' RACE reads and lists one entry per CDR3 protein. The table records under 200,000 distinct CDR3 sequences, around 10% of them present only once. Trimming cost V 1 base and J 3 bases; bases outside gene matches: 7. The CDR3 totals 16 residues. Germline V gene lookup returns CDR1 MNHNS and CDR2 SASEGT. The receptor comes from a male donor with ankylosing spondylitis or in good health (not recorded which). Sequencing used blood, either unsorted or a sorted T cell fraction (not recorded which). The genes are TRBV6-1 and TRBJ2-7; 9 nucleotides match TRBD2. CDR3 amino acids: CASSEGETSGIYEQYF. The CDR3 bases are TGTGCCAGCAGTGAAGGGGAGACTAGCGGCATCTACGAGCAGTACTTC.